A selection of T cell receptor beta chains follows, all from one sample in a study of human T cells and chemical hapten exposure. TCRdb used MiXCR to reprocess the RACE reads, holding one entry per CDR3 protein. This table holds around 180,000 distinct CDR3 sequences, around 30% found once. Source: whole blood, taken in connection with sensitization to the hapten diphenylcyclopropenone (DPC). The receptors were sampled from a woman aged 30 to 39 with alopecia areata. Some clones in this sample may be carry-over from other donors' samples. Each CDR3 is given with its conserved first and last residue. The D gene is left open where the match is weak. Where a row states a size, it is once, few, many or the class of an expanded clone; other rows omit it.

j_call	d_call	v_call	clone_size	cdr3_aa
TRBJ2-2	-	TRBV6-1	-	CASNAGLNTGELFF
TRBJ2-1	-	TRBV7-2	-	CASSTPPGSASYNEQFF
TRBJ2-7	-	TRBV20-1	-	CSARGSWGSYEQYF
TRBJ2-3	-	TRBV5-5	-	CASSVGQVLSTDTQYF
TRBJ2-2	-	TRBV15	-	CATKVGPGMNTGELFF
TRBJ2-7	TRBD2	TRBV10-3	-	CAIGGLADSSSYEQYF
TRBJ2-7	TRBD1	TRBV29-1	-	CSVPGQGLREQYF
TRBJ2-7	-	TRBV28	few	CASSLASGYYEQYF
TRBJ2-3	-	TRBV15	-	CATSRGGEDTQYF
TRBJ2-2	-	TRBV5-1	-	CASSLDGTPAGELFF
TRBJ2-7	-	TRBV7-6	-	CASSQSGGREGPNYEQYF
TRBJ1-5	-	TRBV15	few	CATSRDPADQPQHF
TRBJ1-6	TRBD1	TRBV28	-	CASSPPGQTVYNSPLHF
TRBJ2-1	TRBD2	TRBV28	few	CASSSASGGHYNEQFF
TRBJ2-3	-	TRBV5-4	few	CASSLRGASDTQYF
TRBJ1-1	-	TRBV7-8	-	CASSLETGNTEAFF
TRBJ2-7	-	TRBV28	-	CASSTRDGTYEQYF
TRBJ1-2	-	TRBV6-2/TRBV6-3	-	CASSYDGNYGYTF
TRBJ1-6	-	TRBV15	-	CATSRDRSAKGSPLHF
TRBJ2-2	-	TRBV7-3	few	CASSRDSNTGELFF
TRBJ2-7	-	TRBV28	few	CASSPADTYEQYF
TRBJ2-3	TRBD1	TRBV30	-	CAWSRGLSPDTQYF
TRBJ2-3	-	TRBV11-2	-	CASAPPDDTQYF
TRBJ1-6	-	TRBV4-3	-	CASSQDRVFGGSPLHF
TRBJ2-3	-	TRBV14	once	CASSQKGPLPDTQYF
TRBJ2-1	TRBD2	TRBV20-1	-	CSASGGLAGDNEQFF
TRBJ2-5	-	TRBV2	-	CATRGQNQETQYF
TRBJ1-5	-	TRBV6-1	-	CASREGGNQPQHF
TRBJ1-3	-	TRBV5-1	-	CASREGLISGNTIYF
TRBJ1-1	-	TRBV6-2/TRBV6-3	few	CASSSFGDTEAFF
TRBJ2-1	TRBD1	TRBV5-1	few	CASSLGQGIGREQFF
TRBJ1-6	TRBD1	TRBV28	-	CASSLSGDRSSPLHF
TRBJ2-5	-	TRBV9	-	CASSVDLGETQYF
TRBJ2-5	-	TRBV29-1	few	CSVEFGSGGTQYF
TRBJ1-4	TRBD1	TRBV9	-	CASSSGQAWEKLFF
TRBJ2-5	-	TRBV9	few	CASSVGPQETQYF
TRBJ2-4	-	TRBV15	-	CATSRDRLGDIQYF
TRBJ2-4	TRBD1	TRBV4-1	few	CASSNAGGKNIQYF
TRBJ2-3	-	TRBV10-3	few	CAITDQGTDTQYF
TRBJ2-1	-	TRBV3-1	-	CASSLKRANEQFF
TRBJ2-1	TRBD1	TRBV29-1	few	CSALGQTMVYEQFF
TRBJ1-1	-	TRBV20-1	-	CSAFVEAMNTEAFF
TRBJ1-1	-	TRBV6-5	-	CASSHSLTEAFF
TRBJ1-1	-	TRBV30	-	CAWRTANTEAFF